This is a list of T cell receptor beta chains from one sample in a study of T cell responses to AZD1222 COVID-19 vaccine. The method was immunoSEQ multiplex PCR; TCRdb's version includes in-frame clones alone and lacks a portion of them. The table has 98,000 or so clones, around 89% seen once. The input for sequencing was peripheral blood, taken on day 0 of AZD1222 vaccination. The source is an adult in good health. The CDR3 runs from the conserved cysteine through the conserved F or W. D genes are given only for firm matches. Some rows mark clone size as missing; the rest say once, few, many or name a class of expanded clone.

v_call: TRBV20-1
j_call: TRBJ2-3
d_call: .
clone_size: .
cdr3_aa: CSASDGTSDTQYF
cdr3_nt: TGCAGTGCTAGTGATGGGACGAGCGATACGCAGTATTTT

v_call: TRBV4-1
j_call: TRBJ2-1
d_call: TRBD1
clone_size: .
cdr3_aa: CASSQVIRDRGYNEQFF
cdr3_nt: TGCGCCAGCAGCCAAGTTATCCGAGACAGGGGATACAATGAGCAGTTCTTC

v_call: TRBV5-3
j_call: TRBJ1-4
d_call: TRBD1
clone_size: .
cdr3_aa: CARSANRGGGSGEKLFF
cdr3_nt: TGTGCCAGAAGCGCAAACAGGGGAGGGGGATCGGGTGAAAAACTGTTTTTT

v_call: TRBV29-1
j_call: TRBJ2-3
d_call: TRBD1
clone_size: .
cdr3_aa: CSVGWDRSTDTQYF
cdr3_nt: TGCAGCGTTGGGTGGGACAGAAGCACAGATACGCAGTATTTT

v_call: TRBV10-3
j_call: TRBJ1-1
d_call: .
clone_size: .
cdr3_aa: CAISEPSGTSYTEAFF
cdr3_nt: TGTGCCATCAGTGAACCCTCAGGGACTTCTTACACTGAAGCTTTCTTT

v_call: TRBV10-2
j_call: TRBJ2-7
d_call: .
clone_size: .
cdr3_aa: CASSDWAGHSEQYF
cdr3_nt: TGCGCCAGCAGTGATTGGGCGGGACATTCCGAGCAGTACTTC

v_call: TRBV19
j_call: TRBJ2-1
d_call: TRBD2
clone_size: few
cdr3_aa: CASSIASGGHNEQFF
cdr3_nt: TGTGCCAGTAGTATAGCTAGCGGGGGCCACAATGAGCAGTTCTTC

v_call: TRBV4-1
j_call: TRBJ2-3
d_call: TRBD1
clone_size: .
cdr3_aa: CASSLDRTGVTDTQYF
cdr3_nt: TGCGCCAGCTCTCTGGACAGGACAGGGGTAACCGATACGCAGTATTTT

v_call: TRBV7-9
j_call: TRBJ1-2
d_call: .
clone_size: .
cdr3_aa: CASSLSGGQNYGYTF
cdr3_nt: TGTGCCAGCAGCCTCAGCGGGGGCCAGAACTATGGCTACACCTTC

v_call: TRBV6-6
j_call: TRBJ2-5
d_call: .
clone_size: once
cdr3_aa: CASSYGPGWEETQYF
cdr3_nt: TGTGCCAGCAGTTACGGACCGGGATGGGAGGAGACCCAGTACTTC

v_call: TRBV19
j_call: TRBJ2-3
d_call: TRBD1
clone_size: .
cdr3_aa: CASSIVQGVVDTQYF
cdr3_nt: TGTGCCAGTAGTATTGTACAGGGGGTAGTCGATACGCAGTATTTT

v_call: TRBV5-1
j_call: TRBJ2-5
d_call: TRBD2
clone_size: once
cdr3_aa: CASSQWAGEETQYF
cdr3_nt: TGCGCCAGCAGCCAATGGGCGGGGGAAGAGACCCAGTACTTC

v_call: TRBV29-1
j_call: TRBJ1-5
d_call: .
clone_size: .
cdr3_aa: CSVETEAGQPQHF
cdr3_nt: TGCAGCGTGGAGACTGAGGCAGGACAGCCCCAGCATTTT

v_call: TRBV5-1
j_call: TRBJ1-4
d_call: TRBD1
clone_size: .
cdr3_aa: CASSPMGTGDEKLFF
cdr3_nt: TGCGCCAGCAGCCCGATGGGGACAGGGGACGAAAAACTGTTTTTT

v_call: TRBV5-1
j_call: TRBJ2-3
d_call: .
clone_size: .
cdr3_aa: CASSPAGQLDTQYF
cdr3_nt: TGCGCCAGCAGCCCGGCGGGGCAATTAGATACGCAGTATTTT

v_call: TRBV9
j_call: TRBJ2-7
d_call: .
clone_size: .
cdr3_aa: CASSVKSGGASYEQYF
cdr3_nt: TGTGCCAGCAGCGTTAAGAGTGGGGGGGCCTCCTACGAGCAGTACTTC

v_call: TRBV19
j_call: TRBJ1-4
d_call: .
clone_size: .
cdr3_aa: CASSPQTRATNEKLFF
cdr3_nt: TGTGCCAGTAGTCCGCAGACTCGAGCAACTAATGAAAAACTGTTTTTT

v_call: TRBV13
j_call: TRBJ2-2
d_call: TRBD2
clone_size: .
cdr3_aa: CASSVRGAGELFF
cdr3_nt: TGTGCCAGCAGCGTCCGGGGGGCCGGGGAGCTGTTTTTT

v_call: TRBV6-5
j_call: TRBJ1-2
d_call: .
clone_size: .
cdr3_aa: CASSYGTLYGYTF
cdr3_nt: TGTGCCAGCAGTTACGGGACTCTCTATGGCTACACCTTC

v_call: TRBV11-2
j_call: TRBJ2-1
d_call: .
clone_size: .
cdr3_aa: CASRVVGGLYNEQFF
cdr3_nt: TGTGCCAGCAGGGTAGTGGGGGGGCTCTACAATGAGCAGTTCTTC

v_call: TRBV6-2/TRBV6-3
j_call: TRBJ2-7
d_call: .
clone_size: .
cdr3_aa: CASSYSEGAYEQYF
cdr3_nt: TGTGCCAGCAGTTACTCGGAGGGGGCCTACGAGCAGTACTTC

v_call: TRBV19
j_call: TRBJ1-1
d_call: TRBD1
clone_size: .
cdr3_aa: CASTGTGSTEAFF
cdr3_nt: TGTGCCAGTACCGGGACAGGGAGCACTGAAGCTTTCTTT

v_call: TRBV29-1
j_call: TRBJ2-7
d_call: TRBD2
clone_size: .
cdr3_aa: CSVEGSLAGEYEQYF
cdr3_nt: TGCAGCGTTGAAGGGTCACTAGCGGGGGAGTACGAGCAGTACTTC

v_call: TRBV6-1
j_call: TRBJ1-5
d_call: .
clone_size: .
cdr3_aa: CASSENGAGDQRPQHF
cdr3_nt: TGTGCCAGCAGTGAAAACGGGGCAGGGGATCAGAGGCCCCAGCATTTT

v_call: TRBV5-1
j_call: TRBJ1-1
d_call: .
clone_size: once
cdr3_aa: CASSLDGRMWNTEAFF
cdr3_nt: TGCGCCAGCAGCCTTGATGGACGGATGTGGAACACTGAAGCTTTCTTT

v_call: TRBV2
j_call: TRBJ2-3
d_call: .
clone_size: few
cdr3_aa: CASSVISGGPLDTQYF
cdr3_nt: TGTGCCAGCAGTGTTATTAGTGGGGGGCCCCTGGATACGCAGTATTTT

v_call: TRBV3-1/TRBV3-2
j_call: TRBJ2-7
d_call: .
clone_size: .
cdr3_aa: CASSQVGGTYEQYF
cdr3_nt: TGTGCCAGCAGCCAAGTCGGGGGAACCTACGAGCAGTACTTC

v_call: TRBV15
j_call: TRBJ1-1
d_call: .
clone_size: .
cdr3_aa: CATSRDQGRDEAFF
cdr3_nt: TGTGCCACCAGCAGAGATCAGGGTCGGGATGAAGCTTTCTTT

v_call: TRBV4-1
j_call: TRBJ2-3
d_call: TRBD2
clone_size: .
cdr3_aa: CASSQAPGGAYTQYF
cdr3_nt: TGCGCCAGCAGCCAAGCCCCCGGGGGGGCGTATACGCAGTATTTT

v_call: TRBV10-3
j_call: TRBJ1-2
d_call: .
clone_size: .
cdr3_aa: CAISENNHYGYTF
cdr3_nt: TGTGCCATCAGTGAGAACAACCACTATGGCTACACCTTC

v_call: TRBV3-1/TRBV3-2
j_call: TRBJ2-3
d_call: .
clone_size: .
cdr3_aa: CASSQEQLVGAHTDTQYF
cdr3_nt: TGTGCCAGCAGCCAAGAACAACTAGTGGGGGCGCACACAGATACGCAGTATTTT

v_call: TRBV27
j_call: TRBJ1-1
d_call: TRBD1
clone_size: few
cdr3_aa: CASSSTGLNTEAFF
cdr3_nt: TGTGCCAGCAGTTCGACAGGGCTAAACACTGAAGCTTTCTTT

v_call: TRBV7-2
j_call: TRBJ2-5
d_call: .
clone_size: .
cdr3_aa: CASSRSGGATETQYF
cdr3_nt: TGTGCCAGCAGCCGTAGTGGGGGGGCCACGGAGACCCAGTACTTC

v_call: TRBV2
j_call: TRBJ1-5
d_call: .
clone_size: .
cdr3_aa: CASSEGMLNQPQHF
cdr3_nt: TGTGCCAGCAGTGAGGGGATGCTCAATCAGCCCCAGCATTTT

v_call: TRBV2
j_call: TRBJ1-3
d_call: TRBD1
clone_size: .
cdr3_aa: CASSALGGDRVTNTIYF
cdr3_nt: TGTGCCAGCAGTGCCCTTGGTGGGGACAGGGTAACAAACACCATATATTTT

v_call: TRBV19
j_call: TRBJ2-1
d_call: TRBD1
clone_size: .
cdr3_aa: CASSIMQGANEQFF
cdr3_nt: TGTGCCAGTAGTATAATGCAGGGGGCAAATGAGCAGTTCTTC

v_call: TRBV3-1/TRBV3-2
j_call: TRBJ1-2
d_call: TRBD1
clone_size: .
cdr3_aa: CASSRTGFGYTF
cdr3_nt: TGTGCCAGCAGCAGGACAGGGTTTGGCTACACCTTC

v_call: TRBV5-1
j_call: TRBJ1-1
d_call: .
clone_size: .
cdr3_aa: CASSLEGSAWTEAFF
cdr3_nt: TGCGCCAGCAGCTTGGAAGGAAGCGCTTGGACTGAAGCTTTCTTT

v_call: TRBV6-5
j_call: TRBJ1-2
d_call: TRBD1
clone_size: once
cdr3_aa: CASNTDRELNYGYTF
cdr3_nt: TGTGCCAGCAACACTGACAGGGAGCTCAACTATGGCTACACCTTC

v_call: TRBV12-3/TRBV12-4
j_call: TRBJ2-1
d_call: .
clone_size: .
cdr3_aa: CASSGGPLNEQFF
cdr3_nt: TGTGCCAGCAGCGGGGGGCCCTTGAATGAGCAGTTCTTC

v_call: TRBV12-3/TRBV12-4
j_call: TRBJ2-2
d_call: .
clone_size: .
cdr3_aa: CASGGENTGELFF
cdr3_nt: TGTGCCAGCGGGGGAGAGAACACCGGGGAGCTGTTTTTT

v_call: TRBV20-1
j_call: TRBJ2-5
d_call: TRBD2
clone_size: .
cdr3_aa: CSASRQAGSQETQYF
cdr3_nt: TGCAGTGCTAGTCGCCAAGCGGGGAGCCAAGAGACCCAGTACTTC

v_call: TRBV27
j_call: TRBJ2-2
d_call: .
clone_size: once
cdr3_aa: CASSLAVPMVSGELFF
cdr3_nt: TGTGCCAGCAGTCTCGCTGTACCGATGGTGTCCGGGGAGCTGTTTTTT

v_call: TRBV7-3
j_call: TRBJ1-2
d_call: .
clone_size: .
cdr3_aa: CASSFGQNYGYTF
cdr3_nt: TGTGCCAGCAGCTTCGGGCAAAACTATGGCTACACCTTC

v_call: TRBV27
j_call: TRBJ1-1
d_call: .
clone_size: once
cdr3_aa: CASHDSMNTEAFF
cdr3_nt: TGTGCCAGCCATGACAGTATGAACACTGAAGCTTTCTTT

v_call: TRBV5-1
j_call: TRBJ2-1
d_call: .
clone_size: .
cdr3_aa: CASSSDRLRRNEQFF
cdr3_nt: TGCGCCAGCAGCAGCGACAGACTACGGCGCAATGAGCAGTTCTTC

v_call: TRBV9
j_call: TRBJ2-3
d_call: .
clone_size: once
cdr3_aa: CASSVEGWGRDTQYF
cdr3_nt: TGTGCCAGCAGCGTAGAGGGGTGGGGGAGAGATACGCAGTATTTT

v_call: TRBV18
j_call: TRBJ2-3
d_call: TRBD1
clone_size: .
cdr3_aa: CASSPQGQGTDTQYF
cdr3_nt: TGTGCCAGCTCACCACAGGGACAGGGGACAGATACGCAGTATTTT

v_call: TRBV10-2
j_call: TRBJ2-1
d_call: TRBD2
clone_size: .
cdr3_aa: CASSDGTSGGTYNEQFF
cdr3_nt: TGCGCCAGCAGTGATGGGACTAGTGGGGGTACCTACAATGAGCAGTTCTTC

v_call: TRBV9
j_call: TRBJ2-7
d_call: .
clone_size: .
cdr3_aa: CASSVAPGEFYEQYF
cdr3_nt: TGTGCCAGCAGCGTAGCTCCAGGCGAATTCTACGAGCAGTACTTC

v_call: TRBV5-1
j_call: TRBJ1-3
d_call: .
clone_size: .
cdr3_aa: CASSSGRSSGNTIYF
cdr3_nt: TGCGCCAGCAGCTCGGGCCGGAGCTCTGGAAACACCATATATTTT

v_call: TRBV19
j_call: TRBJ2-2
d_call: .
clone_size: .
cdr3_aa: CASSGVATSDTGELFF
cdr3_nt: TGTGCCAGTAGCGGGGTAGCTACCTCGGACACCGGGGAGCTGTTTTTT

v_call: TRBV12-3/TRBV12-4
j_call: TRBJ2-4
d_call: .
clone_size: .
cdr3_aa: CASSPPTSIQYF
cdr3_nt: TGTGCCAGCAGCCCCCCCACGTCCATTCAGTACTTC

v_call: TRBV9
j_call: TRBJ2-3
d_call: .
clone_size: once
cdr3_aa: CASSAQGTGVGTDTQYF
cdr3_nt: TGTGCCAGCAGCGCACAGGGAACTGGTGTGGGCACAGATACGCAGTATTTT